This T cell receptor beta chain was recovered during a study of blood T cell repertoires in COVID-19. Background on the study: Collection of acute and convalescent COVID-19 samples took place in the United States, Italy and Spain. PBMCs, B-cell-depleted T cells, or T cells were the source of the cDNA or gDNA that made up the material.

Germline V gives CDR1 MNHEY, CDR2 SVGAGI. After removal of 6 bases from V and 4 bases from J, the junction contained 5 bases not matched to a gene. This CDR3 contains 14 residues. In the original analysis: Amplification of reference gene primers was used by the study to estimate nucleated cell counts. Some clones are missing from TCRdb's copy, which holds only in-frame ones; the method was immunoSEQ multiplex PCR. D and trimming were read from the DNA, whereas the V and J calls and clone size are those reported in that table. The sample lists some 250,000 clones, about four fifths seen once, with 6.5% to 8.5% in the top ten. Seattle patient enrollment occurred during active infection, with longitudinal follow-up thereafter.

Sequenced sample: peripheral blood. The rearrangement links TRBV6-5 to TRBJ1-3; 8 positions agree with TRBD1. This receptor was obtained from an elderly woman with COVID-19, enrolled during active disease. CDR3 loop: CASRPTGVGNTIYF. The CDR3 nucleotides read TGTGCCAGCAGACCGACAGGGGTCGGAAACACCATATATTTT.